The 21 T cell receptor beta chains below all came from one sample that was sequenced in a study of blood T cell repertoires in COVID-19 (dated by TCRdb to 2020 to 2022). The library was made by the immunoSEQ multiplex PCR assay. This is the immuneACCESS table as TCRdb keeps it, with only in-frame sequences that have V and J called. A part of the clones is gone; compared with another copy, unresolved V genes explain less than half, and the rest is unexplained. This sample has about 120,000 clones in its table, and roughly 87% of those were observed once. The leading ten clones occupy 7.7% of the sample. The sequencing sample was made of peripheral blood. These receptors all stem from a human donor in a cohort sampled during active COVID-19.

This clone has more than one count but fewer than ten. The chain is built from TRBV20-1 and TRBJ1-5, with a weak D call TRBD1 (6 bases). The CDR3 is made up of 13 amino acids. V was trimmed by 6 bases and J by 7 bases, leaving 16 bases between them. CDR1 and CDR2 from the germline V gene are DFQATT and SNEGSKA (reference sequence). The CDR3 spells CSASITGSQPQHF. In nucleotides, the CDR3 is TGCAGTGCGAGTATAACAGGGTCCCAGCCCCAGCATTTT.

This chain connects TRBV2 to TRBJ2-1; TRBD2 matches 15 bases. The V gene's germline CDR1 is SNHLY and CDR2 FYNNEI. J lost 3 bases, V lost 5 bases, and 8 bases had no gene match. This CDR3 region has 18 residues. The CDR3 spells CASSSGTSGGLLYNEQFF. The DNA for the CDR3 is TGTGCCAGCAGTTCGGGGACTAGCGGGGGGCTACTCTACAATGAGCAGTTCTTC.

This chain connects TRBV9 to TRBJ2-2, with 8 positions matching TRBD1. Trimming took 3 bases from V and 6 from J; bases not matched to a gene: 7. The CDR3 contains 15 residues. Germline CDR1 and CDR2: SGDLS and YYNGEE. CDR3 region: CASSGQPRGPGELFF. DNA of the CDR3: TGTGCCAGCAGCGGCCAGCCCAGGGGGCCCGGGGAGCTGTTTTTT.

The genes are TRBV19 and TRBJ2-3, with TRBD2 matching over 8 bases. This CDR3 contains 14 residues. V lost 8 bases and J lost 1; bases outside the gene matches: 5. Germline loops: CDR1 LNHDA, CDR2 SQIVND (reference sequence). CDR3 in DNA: TGTGCCAGTGGCGTTAGCGGGGGCACAGATACGCAGTATTTT. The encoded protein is CASGVSGGTDTQYF.

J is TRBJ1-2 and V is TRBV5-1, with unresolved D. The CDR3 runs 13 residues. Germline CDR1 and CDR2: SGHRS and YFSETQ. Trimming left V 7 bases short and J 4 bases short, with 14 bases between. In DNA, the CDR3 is TGCGCCAGCTCGCCGGAGCGGCTCTATGGCTACACCTTC. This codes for CASSPERLYGYTF.

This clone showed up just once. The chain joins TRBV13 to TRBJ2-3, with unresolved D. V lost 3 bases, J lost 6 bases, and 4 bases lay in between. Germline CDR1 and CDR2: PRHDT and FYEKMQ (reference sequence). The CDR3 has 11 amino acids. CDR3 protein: CASSLADTQYF. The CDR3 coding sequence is TGTGCCAGCAGCTTGGCTGATACGCAGTATTTT.

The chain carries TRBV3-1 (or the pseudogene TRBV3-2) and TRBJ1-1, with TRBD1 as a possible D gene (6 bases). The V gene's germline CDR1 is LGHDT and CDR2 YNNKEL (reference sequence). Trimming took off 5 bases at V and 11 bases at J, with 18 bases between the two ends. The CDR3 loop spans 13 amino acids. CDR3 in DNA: TGTGCCAGCAGCTCGATCGGGGACACGGGCGCTTTCTTT. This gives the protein CASSSIGDTGAFF.

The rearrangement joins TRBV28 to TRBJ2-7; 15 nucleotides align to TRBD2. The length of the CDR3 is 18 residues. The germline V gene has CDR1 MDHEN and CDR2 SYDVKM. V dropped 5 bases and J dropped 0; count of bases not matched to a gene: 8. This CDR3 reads CASSIAGTSGRRSYEQYF. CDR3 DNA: TGTGCCAGCAGTATAGCGGGGACTAGCGGGAGGCGCTCCTACGAGCAGTACTTC.

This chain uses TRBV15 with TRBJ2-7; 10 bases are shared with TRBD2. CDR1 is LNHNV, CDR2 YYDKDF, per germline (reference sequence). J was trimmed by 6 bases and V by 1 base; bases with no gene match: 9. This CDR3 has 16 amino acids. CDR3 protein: CATSRGRAASGGEQYF. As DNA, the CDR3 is TGTGCCACCAGCAGAGGGAGGGCGGCTAGCGGGGGCGAGCAGTACTTC.

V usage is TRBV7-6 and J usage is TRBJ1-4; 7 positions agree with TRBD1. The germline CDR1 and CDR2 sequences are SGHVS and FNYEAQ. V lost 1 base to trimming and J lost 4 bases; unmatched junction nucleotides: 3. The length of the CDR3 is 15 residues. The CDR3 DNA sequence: TGTGCCAGCAGCTTAGGGGGACAGAATAATGAAAAACTGTTTTTT. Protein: CASSLGGQNNEKLFF.

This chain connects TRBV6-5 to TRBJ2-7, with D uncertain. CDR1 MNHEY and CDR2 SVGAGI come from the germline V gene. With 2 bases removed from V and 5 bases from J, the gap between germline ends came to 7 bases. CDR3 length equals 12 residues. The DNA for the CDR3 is TGTGCCAGCAGTTACACGAGCAACGAGCAGTACTTC. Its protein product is CASSYTSNEQYF.

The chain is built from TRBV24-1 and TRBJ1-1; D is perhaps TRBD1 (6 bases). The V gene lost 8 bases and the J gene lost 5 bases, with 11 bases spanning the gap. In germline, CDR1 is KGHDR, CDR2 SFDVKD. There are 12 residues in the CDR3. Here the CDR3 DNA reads TGTGCCACCACTAAGGGGGTTACTGAAGCTTTCTTT. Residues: CATTKGVTEAFF.

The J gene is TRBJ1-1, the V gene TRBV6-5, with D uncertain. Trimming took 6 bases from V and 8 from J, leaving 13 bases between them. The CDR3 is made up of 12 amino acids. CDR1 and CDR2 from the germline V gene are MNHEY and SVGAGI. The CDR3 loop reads CASSRNPGEAFF. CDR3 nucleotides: TGTGCCAGCAGCCGTAATCCTGGCGAAGCTTTCTTT.

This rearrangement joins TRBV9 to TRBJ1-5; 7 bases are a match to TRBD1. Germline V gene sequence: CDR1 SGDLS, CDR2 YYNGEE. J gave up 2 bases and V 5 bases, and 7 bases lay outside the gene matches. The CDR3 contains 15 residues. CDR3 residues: CASSFTGDGNQPQHF. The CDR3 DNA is TGTGCCAGCAGTTTCACAGGGGACGGCAATCAGCCCCAGCATTTT. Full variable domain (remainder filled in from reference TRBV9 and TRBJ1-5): DSGVTQTPKHLITATGQRVTLRCSPRSGDLSVYWYQQSLDQGLQFLIQYYNGEERAKGNILERFSAQQFPDLHSELNLSSLELGDSALYFCASSFTGDGNQPQHFGDGTRLSIL.

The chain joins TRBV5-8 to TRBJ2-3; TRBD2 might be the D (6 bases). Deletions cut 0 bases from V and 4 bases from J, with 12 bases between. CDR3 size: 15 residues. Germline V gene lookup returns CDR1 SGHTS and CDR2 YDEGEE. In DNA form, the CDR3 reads TGTGCCAGCAGCTTGGGGAGGGGAGATGCAGATACGCAGTATTTT. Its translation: CASSLGRGDADTQYF.

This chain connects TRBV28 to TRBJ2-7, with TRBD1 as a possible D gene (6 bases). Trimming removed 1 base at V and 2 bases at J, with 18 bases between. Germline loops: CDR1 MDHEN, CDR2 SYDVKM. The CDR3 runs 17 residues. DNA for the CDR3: TGTGCCAGCAGTTTATTAGCCAGGGGCGCTTTACCCTACGAGCAGTACTTC. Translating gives CASSLLARGALPYEQYF. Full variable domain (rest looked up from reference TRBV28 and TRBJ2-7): DVKVTQSSRYLVKRTGEKVFLECVQDMDHENMFWYRQDPGLGLRLIYFSYDVKMKEKGDIPEGYSVSREKKERFSLILESASTNQTSMYLCASSLLARGALPYEQYFGPGTRLTVT.

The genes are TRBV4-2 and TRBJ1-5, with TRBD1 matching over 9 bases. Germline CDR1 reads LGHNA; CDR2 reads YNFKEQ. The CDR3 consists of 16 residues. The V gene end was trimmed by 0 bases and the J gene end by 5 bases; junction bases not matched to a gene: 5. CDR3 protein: CASSQELGQGDQPQHF. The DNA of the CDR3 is TGTGCCAGCAGCCAAGAACTGGGACAGGGAGATCAGCCCCAGCATTTT.

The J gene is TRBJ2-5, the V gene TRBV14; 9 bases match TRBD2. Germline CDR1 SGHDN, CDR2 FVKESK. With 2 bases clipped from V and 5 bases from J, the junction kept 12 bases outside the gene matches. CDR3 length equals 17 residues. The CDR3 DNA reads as TGTGCCAGCAGCCAACTAGGTCGGCGGGGGGGCGAGGAGACCCAGTACTTC. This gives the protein CASSQLGRRGGEETQYF.

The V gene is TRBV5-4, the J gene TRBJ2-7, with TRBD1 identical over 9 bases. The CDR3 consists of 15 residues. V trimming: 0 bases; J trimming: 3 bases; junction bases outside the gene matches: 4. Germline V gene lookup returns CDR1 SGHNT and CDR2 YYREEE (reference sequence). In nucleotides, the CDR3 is TGTGCCAGCAGCTTGGGGGGGACAGGGTTCTACGAGCAGTACTTC. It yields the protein CASSLGGTGFYEQYF.

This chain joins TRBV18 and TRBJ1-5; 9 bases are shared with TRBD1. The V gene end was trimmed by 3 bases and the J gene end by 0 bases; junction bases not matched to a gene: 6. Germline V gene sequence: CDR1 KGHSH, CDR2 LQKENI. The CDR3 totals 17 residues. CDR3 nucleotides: TGTGCCAGCTCACCGGACAGGGGCCGTTATAGCAATCAGCCCCAGCATTTT. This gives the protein CASSPDRGRYSNQPQHF.

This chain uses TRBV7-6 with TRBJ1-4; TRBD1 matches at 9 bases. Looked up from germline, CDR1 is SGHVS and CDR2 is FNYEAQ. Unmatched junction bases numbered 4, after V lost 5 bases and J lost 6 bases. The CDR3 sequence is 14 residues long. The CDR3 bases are TGTGCCAGCAGCCGGACAGGGGACTATGAAAAACTGTTTTTT. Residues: CASSRTGDYEKLFF.